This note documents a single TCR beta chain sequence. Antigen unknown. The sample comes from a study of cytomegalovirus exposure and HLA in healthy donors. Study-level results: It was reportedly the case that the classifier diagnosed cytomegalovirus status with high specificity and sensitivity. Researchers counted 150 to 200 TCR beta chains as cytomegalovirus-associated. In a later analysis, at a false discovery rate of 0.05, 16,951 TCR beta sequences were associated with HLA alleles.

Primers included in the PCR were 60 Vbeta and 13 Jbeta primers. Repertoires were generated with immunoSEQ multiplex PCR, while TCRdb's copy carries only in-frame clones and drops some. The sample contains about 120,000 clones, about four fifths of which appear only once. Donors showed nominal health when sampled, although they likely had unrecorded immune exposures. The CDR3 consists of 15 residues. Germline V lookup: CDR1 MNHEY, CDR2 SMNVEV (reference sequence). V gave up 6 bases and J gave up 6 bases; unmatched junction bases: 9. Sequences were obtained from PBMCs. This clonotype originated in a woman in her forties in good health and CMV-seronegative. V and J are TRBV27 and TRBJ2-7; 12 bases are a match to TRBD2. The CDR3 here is CASRRLAGVLPEQYF. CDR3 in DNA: TGTGCCAGCAGGCGACTAGCGGGAGTTTTACCCGAGCAGTACTTC.